This T cell receptor beta chain is drawn from a study of response to subunit inactivated influenza vaccine. This clonotype was detected only a few times. What it binds is unknown. With V trimmed by 7 bases and J by 7 bases, 9 bases remained unmatched. CDR3 size: 15 residues. Germline loops: CDR1 MNHNS, CDR2 SASEGT. General observations from the study: It was suggested by the authors that few new T cells are recruited by each seasonal influenza vaccination.

TCRdb analysed the RT-PCR reads with MiXCR anew, one entry per CDR3 protein. This sample has hundreds of thousands of distinct CDR3 sequences, with about 15% found just once. The specimen comprised PBMCs from blood, sampled roughly 13 days after vaccination. This chain uses TRBV6-1 with TRBJ2-1, with 11 bases identical to TRBD2. This receptor was identified in a man aged 50 to 59 who received an inactivated influenza vaccine. The CDR3 reads CASKNSGGAGNEQFF. The DNA for the CDR3 is TGTGCCAGCAAAAATAGCGGGGGGGCCGGGAATGAGCAGTTCTTC.